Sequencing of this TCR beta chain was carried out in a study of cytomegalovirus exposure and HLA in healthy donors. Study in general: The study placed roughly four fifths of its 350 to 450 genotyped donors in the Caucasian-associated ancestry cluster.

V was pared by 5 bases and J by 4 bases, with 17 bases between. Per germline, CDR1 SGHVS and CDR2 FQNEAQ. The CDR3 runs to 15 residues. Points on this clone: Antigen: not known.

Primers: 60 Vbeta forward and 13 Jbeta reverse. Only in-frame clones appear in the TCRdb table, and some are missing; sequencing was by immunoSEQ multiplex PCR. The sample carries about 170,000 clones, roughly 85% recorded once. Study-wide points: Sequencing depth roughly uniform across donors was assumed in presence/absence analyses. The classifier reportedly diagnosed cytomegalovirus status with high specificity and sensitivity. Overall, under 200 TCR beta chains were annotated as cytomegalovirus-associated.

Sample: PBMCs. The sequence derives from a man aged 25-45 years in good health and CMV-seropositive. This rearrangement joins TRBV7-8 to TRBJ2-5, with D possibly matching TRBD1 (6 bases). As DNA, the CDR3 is TGTGCCAGCAGCCCGATGGGGGCCGTTCGAGAGACCCAGTACTTC. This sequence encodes CASSPMGAVRETQYF.